These 27 T cell receptor beta chains were sequenced from one sample in a study of T cells in Graves' hyperthyroidism and ophthalmopathy (dated by TCRdb to 2018 to 2020). Receptor amplification or capture employed multiplex PCR. The reads were generated on an Illumina HiSeq 2000. TCR beta CDR3 regions were amplified from RNA transcripts. A first-round RT-PCR of the TCR CDR3 used the HTBI primer set with the Qiagen OneStep RT-PCR kit. TCRdb handled the public reads itself, with Q25 trimming in fastp and clone calling in MiXCR, and kept productive beta chains. Rows matching on CDR3 protein sequence are summarized as one entry with the most common DNA and genes. The sample profile shows about 480,000 distinct CDR3 sequences; approximately 22% of them were found once. The ten largest make up approximately 54% of the sample. Sequenced material: blood. These receptors were taken from a woman aged 70-85 years with Graves' ophthalmopathy.

This rearrangement joins TRBV10-3 to TRBJ2-2; TRBD1 matches 9 bases. Germline V lookup: CDR1 ENHRY, CDR2 SYGVKD. The CDR3 consists of 16 residues. V was pared by 6 bases and J by 2 bases, with 7 bases of the junction left unmatched. This chain's CDR3 is CAIRTGTGLNTGELFF. The CDR3 nucleotides read TGTGCCATCAGGACCGGGACAGGGCTTAACACCGGGGAGCTGTTTTTT.

The genes are TRBV6-5 and TRBJ2-2; D might be TRBD2 (5 bases). CDR3 length equals 15 residues. Deletions cut 2 bases from V and 5 bases from J, with 12 bases between. In germline, CDR1 is MNHEY, CDR2 SVGAGI. CDR3 sequence reads: CASSYRFRGTGELFF. DNA for the CDR3: TGTGCCAGCAGTTACCGGTTCCGGGGTACCGGGGAGCTGTTTTTT.

The genes are TRBV6-2 or TRBV6-3 and TRBJ2-1, with 9 bases lining up with TRBD2. CDR3 length: 17 amino acids. Germline loops: CDR1 MNHEY, CDR2 SVGEGT. V lost 4 bases and J lost 0; bases outside the gene matches: 7. In nucleotides, the CDR3 is TGTGCCAGCAGTTCAATACCGACTAGCGGCTCCTACAATGAGCAGTTCTTC. The encoded protein is CASSSIPTSGSYNEQFF.

The V call is TRBV18, the J call TRBJ2-3; 10 bases are shared with TRBD2. CDR3 size: 15 residues. Germline-derived CDR1 and CDR2 are KGHSH and LQKENI. J gave up 8 bases and V 6 bases, and 11 bases lay outside the gene matches. CDR3 sequence (DNA): TGTGCCAGCTCCGAGAGTCCTAGCGGGAGAGGTACGCAGTATTTT. It yields the protein CASSESPSGRGTQYF.

This clonotype was counted a few times. The chain uses TRBV7-2 and TRBJ1-1; TRBD1 matches 7 bases. The CDR3 has 14 amino acids. V gave up 4 bases and J gave up 4 bases; unmatched junction bases: 6. Germline CDR1 is SGHTA and CDR2 is FQGNSA. CDR3 loop: CASSSNRGGTEAFF. Here the CDR3 DNA reads TGTGCCAGCAGCTCAAACAGGGGTGGCACTGAAGCTTTCTTT.

Only a few counts were recorded for this clonotype. The genes are TRBV3-1 and TRBJ2-3; 14 bases align to TRBD2. Losses at the gene ends were 1 base for V and 8 bases for J; bases not matched to a gene: 5. CDR1 and CDR2 (germline): LGHDT, YNNKEL (reference sequence). The CDR3 is 16 residues long. The CDR3 DNA follows: TGTGCCAGCAGCCAAGCCGGGACTAGCGGGAGTTTTACGCAGTATTTT. Amino acid sequence: CASSQAGTSGSFTQYF.

A note on this clonotype: The junction departs from the called germline gene at one end, perhaps through a read error. The chain combines TRBV7-7 with TRBJ2-7; 7 bases match TRBD1. The germline V gene has CDR1 SSHAT and CDR2 FNYEAQ (reference sequence). The CDR3 consists of 14 residues. The CDR3 nucleotides read TGTGCTAGCAGCCCTTACAGGGGAGCCTACGAGCAGTACTTC. Translation: CASSPYRGAYEQYF.

This clonotype was picked up a small number of times. The chain links TRBV9 to TRBJ2-1; D gene uncertain. Germline V gives CDR1 SGDLS, CDR2 YYNGEE. The V end lost 3 bases, the J end lost 0 bases, and 10 bases lay between the germline ends. The CDR3 runs to 15 residues. CDR3 nucleotides: TGTGCCAGCAGCGCCGACTGGCCCTCCTACAATGAGCAGTTCTTC. Translated: CASSADWPSYNEQFF. Filled out from reference TRBV9 and TRBJ2-1, the complete variable domain reads DSGVTQTPKHLITATGQRVTLRCSPRSGDLSVYWYQQSLDQGLQFLIQYYNGEERAKGNILERFSAQQFPDLHSELNLSSLELGDSALYFCASSADWPSYNEQFFGPGTRLTVL.

This chain connects TRBV7-3 to TRBJ2-3; 11 bases match TRBD2. CDR1 and CDR2 from the germline V gene are SGHTA and FQGTGA. The CDR3 loop spans 16 amino acids. Trimming removed 5 bases from V and 3 bases from J; junction bases left unmatched: 7. The CDR3: CASSPIAGGGTDTQYF. DNA of the CDR3: TGTGCCAGCAGCCCAATAGCGGGAGGGGGGACAGATACGCAGTATTTT.

Many counts were recorded for this clonotype. This chain links TRBV7-8 with TRBJ2-7, with TRBD1 matching 7 bases. Germline V gene sequence: CDR1 SGHVS, CDR2 FQNEAQ. The CDR3 has 13 amino acids. The junction had 6 bases not matched to a gene; V was cut back by 7 bases and J by 3 bases. The CDR3 DNA reads TGTGCCAGCATCCTAGACAGGGACTACGAGCAGTACTTC. This translates into CASILDRDYEQYF.

Notes on this clonotype: One end of the junction fails to match germline, which may point to a read error. This chain joins TRBV11-2 and TRBJ2-1; TRBD2 aligns across 7 bases. There are 14 residues in the CDR3. CDR1 is SGHAT and CDR2 is FQNNGV in the germline V gene. The CDR3 sequence: CASSGSGMLNERFF. Written as DNA, the CDR3 is TGTGCCAGCAGCGGGAGCGGGATGCTCAATGAGCGGTTCTTC. Based on the CDR3 plus reference TRBV11-2 and TRBJ2-1, the full variable domain is EAGVAQSPRYKIIEKRQSVAFWCNPISGHATLYWYQQILGQGPKLLIQFQNNGVVDDSQLPKDRFSAERLKGVDSTLKIQPAKLEDSAVYLCASSGSGMLNERFFGPGTRLTVL.

This clonotype was seen many times. The chain carries TRBV7-8 and TRBJ2-7, with unresolved D. The V gene's germline CDR1 is SGHVS and CDR2 FQNEAQ. V lost 3 bases and J 3 bases, leaving 9 bases between the germline ends. The CDR3 is made up of 13 amino acids. The CDR3 protein is CASSLAPDYEQYF. CDR3 in DNA: TGTGCCAGCAGCTTGGCCCCTGACTACGAGCAGTACTTC.

Only a few counts were recorded for this clonotype. The rearrangement links TRBV7-9 to TRBJ2-1; 10 positions agree with TRBD2. Germline CDR1 SEHNR, CDR2 FQNEAQ (reference sequence). CDR3 length: 15 residues. With 5 bases clipped from V and 8 bases from J, the junction kept 9 bases outside the gene matches. The CDR3 DNA reads as TGTGCCAGCAGCCCGTCCTTGGGGACTAGCGATGAGCAGTTCTTC. Its translation: CASSPSLGTSDEQFF.

The V call is TRBV10-3, the J call TRBJ2-2, with 14 positions matching TRBD2. The V gene's germline CDR1 is ENHRY and CDR2 SYGVKD. This CDR3 contains 18 residues. After removal of 4 bases from V and 2 bases from J, the junction contained 6 bases not matched to a gene. The CDR3 sequence: CAISGGLAGGINTGELFF. The CDR3 nucleotides are TGTGCCATCAGTGGCGGACTAGCGGGAGGTATTAACACCGGGGAGCTGTTTTTT.

At least ten counts were recorded for this clonotype. The chain employs TRBV2 and TRBJ2-1; TRBD2 matches at 12 bases. This CDR3 region has 19 residues. Losses at the gene ends were 6 bases for V and 2 bases for J; bases not matched to a gene: 14. CDR1 and CDR2 (germline): SNHLY, FYNNEI. CDR3 sequence reads: CASSGWGATSGSTYNEQFF. The CDR3 bases are TGTGCCAGCAGCGGATGGGGGGCGACTAGCGGGAGCACCTACAATGAGCAGTTCTTC. Variable domain in full (rest from reference TRBV2 and TRBJ2-1): EPEVTQTPSHQVTQMGQEVILRCVPISNHLYFYWYRQILGQKVEFLVSFYNNEISEKSEIFDDQFSVERPDGSNFTLKIRSTKLEDSAMYFCASSGWGATSGSTYNEQFFGPGTRLTVL.

As DNA, the CDR3 is TGTGCCAGCAGTTTATGGTCCGCAACTAATGAAAAACTGTTTTTT. This encodes CASSLWSATNEKLFF. The chain combines TRBV28 with TRBJ1-4; no clear D. The CDR3 consists of 15 residues. Deletions cut 0 bases from V and 0 bases from J, with 5 bases between. The V gene's germline CDR1 is MDHEN and CDR2 SYDVKM.

This chain joins TRBV20-1 and TRBJ2-2; D not certain. V was shortened by 4 bases and J by 3 bases, with 18 bases between the two germline ends. In germline, CDR1 is DFQATT, CDR2 SNEGSKA (reference sequence). This CDR3 has 16 amino acids. The CDR3 DNA reads as TGCAGTGCTATAAGTTCCGAAGTTCGGGACACCGGGGAGCTGTTTTTT. This encodes CSAISSEVRDTGELFF.

The rearrangement links TRBV6-2 or TRBV6-3 to TRBJ1-6; a weak D match, TRBD1 (6 bases). Germline CDR1 reads MNHEY; CDR2 reads SVGEGT. Deletions cut 6 bases from V and 8 bases from J, with 17 bases between. This CDR3 has 15 residues. The CDR3 coding sequence is TGTGCCAGCAGCCGTCCGGGACATTCGCATTCACCCCTCCACTTT. The encoded protein is CASSRPGHSHSPLHF.

A remark on this clonotype: One end of the junction is discordant with germline, which a read error may explain. V and J are TRBV6-5 and TRBJ1-1; D is undetermined. This CDR3 is built from 13 residues. Germline V lookup: CDR1 MNHEY, CDR2 SVGAGI. CDR3 sequence reads: CASSWEGMAEASF. The CDR3 DNA is TGTGCCAGCAGTTGGGAGGGCATGGCTGAAGCTTCCTTT.

The rearrangement links TRBV19 to TRBJ2-7, with 7 bases matching TRBD2. V dropped 4 bases and J dropped 7; count of bases not matched to a gene: 13. From germline, CDR1 is LNHDA and CDR2 SQIVND (reference sequence). CDR3 length: 15 amino acids. The CDR3: CASSTISAGVKEQYF. CDR3 nucleotide sequence: TGTGCCAGTAGTACGATCTCGGCGGGAGTAAAAGAGCAGTACTTC.

This clonotype appeared many times. The chain is built from TRBV2 and TRBJ2-2; D is unclear. Trimming removed 7 bases at V and 1 base at J, with 7 bases between. The CDR3 runs to 13 residues. Germline CDR1 is SNHLY and CDR2 is FYNNEI. This CDR3 is CASNVVNTGELFF. DNA of the CDR3: TGTGCCAGCAACGTTGTGAACACCGGGGAGCTGTTTTTT.

This clonotype was detected a few times. The rearrangement uses TRBV13 and TRBJ2-1; D is possibly TRBD2 (6 bases). Germline loops: CDR1 PRHDT, CDR2 FYEKMQ (reference sequence). V lost 4 bases and J 5 bases, leaving 15 bases between the germline ends. This CDR3 is 15 amino acids long. The CDR3 bases are TGTGCCAGCAGCTGGGACTTAGTCAGAAACAATGAGCAGTTCTTC. Translated, it gives CASSWDLVRNNEQFF.

CDR3 loop: CASSLDRGRAYNEQFF. CDR3 in DNA: TGTGCCAGCAGCTTAGATCGCGGGAGGGCCTACAATGAGCAGTTCTTC. The V call is TRBV7-2, the J call TRBJ2-1, with TRBD2 matching over 9 bases. CDR3 length: 16 amino acids. Trimming cost V 1 base and J 2 bases; bases outside gene matches: 3. In germline, CDR1 is SGHTA, CDR2 FQGNSA. The full variable domain, completed using reference TRBV7-2 and TRBJ2-1, is GAGVSQSPSNKVTEKGKDVELRCDPISGHTALYWYRQSLGQGLEFLIYFQGNSAPDKSGLPSDRFSAERTGGSVSTLTIQRTQQEDSAVYLCASSLDRGRAYNEQFFGPGTRLTVL.

The chain combines TRBV9 with TRBJ2-3, with 8 positions matching TRBD2. The ends lost 4 bases at V and 3 bases at J; junction bases unmatched: 7. Germline V gene data show CDR1 as SGDLS and CDR2 as YYNGEE. CDR3 length: 15 residues. CDR3: CASSPASGSTDTQYF. CDR3 in DNA: TGTGCCAGCAGCCCCGCTAGCGGGTCTACAGATACGCAGTATTTT.

This clonotype showed up just a few times. The chain's CDR3 is CASSQEVGKIEQFF. The CDR3 DNA sequence: TGTGCCAGCAGCCAAGAAGTGGGAAAAATTGAGCAGTTCTTC. The J gene is TRBJ2-1, the V gene TRBV3-1; D call uncertain. Germline CDR1 is LGHDT and CDR2 is YNNKEL (reference sequence). The CDR3 is made up of 14 amino acids. The ends were cut back, 0 bases at V and 9 bases at J, with 12 bases in the middle.

Only a few counts were recorded for this clonotype. The J gene is TRBJ1-4, the V gene TRBV10-2; D unclear. This CDR3 has 14 amino acids. Germline V gene data show CDR1 as WSHSY and CDR2 as SAAADI. Trimming stripped 8 bases from V and 4 bases from J, with 14 bases between. Written as DNA, the CDR3 is TGCGCCAGCTCCGCCGGGGATAATAATGAAAAACTGTTTTTT. Amino acid sequence: CASSAGDNNEKLFF.

The chain employs TRBV20-1 and TRBJ2-6; D is ambiguous. Trimming took off 5 bases at V and 2 bases at J, with 7 bases between the two ends. This CDR3 region has 13 residues. From germline, CDR1 is DFQATT and CDR2 SNEGSKA (reference sequence). CDR3 DNA sequence: TGCAGTGCTTATGACCCTGGGGCCAACGTCCTGACTTTC. Its protein product is CSAYDPGANVLTF.